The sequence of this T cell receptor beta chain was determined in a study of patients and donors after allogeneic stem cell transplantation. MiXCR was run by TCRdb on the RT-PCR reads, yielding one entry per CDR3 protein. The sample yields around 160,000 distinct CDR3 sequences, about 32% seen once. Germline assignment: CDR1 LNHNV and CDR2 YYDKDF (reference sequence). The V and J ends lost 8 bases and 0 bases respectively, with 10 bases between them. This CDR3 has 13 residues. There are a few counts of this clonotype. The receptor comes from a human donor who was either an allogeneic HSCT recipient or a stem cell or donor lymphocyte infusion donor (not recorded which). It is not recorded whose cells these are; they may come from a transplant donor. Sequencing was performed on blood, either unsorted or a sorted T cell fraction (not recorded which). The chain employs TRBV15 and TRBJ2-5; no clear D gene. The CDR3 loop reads CATGIPYQETQYF. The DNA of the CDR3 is TGTGCCACCGGGATACCGTACCAAGAGACCCAGTACTTC.